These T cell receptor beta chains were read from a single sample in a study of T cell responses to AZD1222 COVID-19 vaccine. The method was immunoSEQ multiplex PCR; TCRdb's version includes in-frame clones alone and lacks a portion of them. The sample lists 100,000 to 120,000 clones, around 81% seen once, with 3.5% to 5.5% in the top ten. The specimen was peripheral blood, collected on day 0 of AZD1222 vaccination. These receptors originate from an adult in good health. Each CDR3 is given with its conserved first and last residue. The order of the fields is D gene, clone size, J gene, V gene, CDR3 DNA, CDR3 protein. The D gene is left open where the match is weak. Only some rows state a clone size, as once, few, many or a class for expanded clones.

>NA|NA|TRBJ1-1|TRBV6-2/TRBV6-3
TGTGCCAGCAGTACTACACGGCTGAACACTGAAGCTTTCTTT
CASSTTRLNTEAFF
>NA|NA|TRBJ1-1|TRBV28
TGTGCCAGCAGTTTGGGCAGGGGCGCTTTCTTT
CASSLGRGAFF
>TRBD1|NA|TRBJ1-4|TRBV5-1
TGCGCCAGCAGCTTGTTAGGGACAGGGAAGATTGAAACTAATGAAAAACTGTTTTTT
CASSLLGTGKIETNEKLFF
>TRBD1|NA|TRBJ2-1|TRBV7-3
TGTGCCAGCAGCCCGGGACAGGGACGGAATGAGCAGTTCTTC
CASSPGQGRNEQFF
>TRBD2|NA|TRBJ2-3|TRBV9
TGTGCCAGCAGCCCTTACCTTTTGACTAGCGGGGGCACAGATACGCAGTATTTT
CASSPYLLTSGGTDTQYF
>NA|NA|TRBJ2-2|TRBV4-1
TGCGCCAGCAATGGGCAGGTCGGCTCCGGGGAGCTGTTTTTT
CASNGQVGSGELFF
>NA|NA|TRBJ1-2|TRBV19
TGTGCCAGTTCGTTAGGAGCTAACTATGGCTACACCTTC
CASSLGANYGYTF
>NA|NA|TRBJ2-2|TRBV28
TGTGCCAGTAGGGACTTTCTCAACACCGGGGAGCTGTTTTTT
CASRDFLNTGELFF
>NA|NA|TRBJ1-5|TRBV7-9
TGTGCCAGCGGGGGGTCGGATCAGAATCAGCCCCAGCATTTT
CASGGSDQNQPQHF
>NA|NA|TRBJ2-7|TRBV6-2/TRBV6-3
TGTGCCAGCAGTTACTCACAGGGACCCTACGAGCAGTACTTC
CASSYSQGPYEQYF
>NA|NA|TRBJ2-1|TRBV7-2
TGTGCCAGCAGCTTAGCGCGGTCAGGGACGCATGAGCAGTTCTTC
CASSLARSGTHEQFF
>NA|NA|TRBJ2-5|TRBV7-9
TGTGCCAGCAGCTTAGTTGGACAAGAGACCCAGTACTTC
CASSLVGQETQYF
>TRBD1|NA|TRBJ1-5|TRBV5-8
TGTGCCAGCAGCTTGGCCTGGGGACAGGGGGGCAATCAGCCCCAGCATTTT
CASSLAWGQGGNQPQHF
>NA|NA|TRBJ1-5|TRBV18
TGTGCCAGCTCACCGGGTAGCAATCAGCCCCAGCATTTT
CASSPGSNQPQHF
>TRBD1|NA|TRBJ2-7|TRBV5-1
TGCGCCAGCAGCTCTAGACAGGGCTACGAGCAGTACTTC
CASSSRQGYEQYF
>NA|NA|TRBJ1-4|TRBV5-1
TGCGCCAGCAGCCCGAACAGGGCGGACTGGGAAAAACTGTTTTTT
CASSPNRADWEKLFF
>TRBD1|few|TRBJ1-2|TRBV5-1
TGCGCCAGCAGCTTGGCGACAGGGGGCAATGGCTACACCTTC
CASSLATGGNGYTF
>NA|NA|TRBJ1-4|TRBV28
TGTGCCAGCAGTTTATTCTCCGGGTCCGCAGAAATCCTTTTT
CASSLFSGSAEILF
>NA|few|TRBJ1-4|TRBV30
TGTGCCTGGAGCAGCGAAAGACGGAGGCAACTGTTTTTT
CAWSSERRRQLFF
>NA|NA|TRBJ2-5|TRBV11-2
TGTGCCAGCAGCTTAGAGGGCAGTCGCAGAGAGACCCAGTACTTC
CASSLEGSRRETQYF
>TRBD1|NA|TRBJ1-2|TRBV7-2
TGTGCCAGCAGCCTACAGGGGAGAGGGAGCTACACCTTC
CASSLQGRGSYTF
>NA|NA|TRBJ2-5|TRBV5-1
TGCGCCAGCAGCTTGGGAGTAGCCCAAGAGACCCAGTACTTC
CASSLGVAQETQYF
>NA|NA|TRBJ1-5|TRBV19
TGTGCCAGTAGTATTCCCCGGACAGGCAATCAGCCCCAGCATTTT
CASSIPRTGNQPQHF
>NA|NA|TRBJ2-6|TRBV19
TGTGCCAGTTCCCCAACAGCGAAAGGCTCTGGGGCCAACGTCCTGACTTTC
CASSPTAKGSGANVLTF
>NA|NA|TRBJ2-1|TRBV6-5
TGTGCCAGCAGTTACTCCGGCCGGAGGGCGGGGTATGAGCAGTTCTTC
CASSYSGRRAGYEQFF
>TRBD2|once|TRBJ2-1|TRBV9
TGTGCCAGCAGCCGGGCGGGAGGTCTGATCGATGAGCAGTTCTTC
CASSRAGGLIDEQFF
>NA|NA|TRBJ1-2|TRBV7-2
TGTGCCAGCAGCTCGAGGACTACAGGGCAGGGCTATGGCTACACCTTC
CASSSRTTGQGYGYTF
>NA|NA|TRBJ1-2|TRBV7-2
TGTGCCAGCAGCTTATCTGCAGGGCCTTATGGCTACACCTTC
CASSLSAGPYGYTF
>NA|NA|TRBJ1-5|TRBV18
TGTGCCAGCTCACCAGACAGAGATCAGCCCCAGCATTTT
CASSPDRDQPQHF
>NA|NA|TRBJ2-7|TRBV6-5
TGTGCCAGCAGCCAACGACAAGTCGGTACGAACGAGCAGTACTTC
CASSQRQVGTNEQYF
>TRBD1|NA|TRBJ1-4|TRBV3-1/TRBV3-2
TGTGCCAGCAGCCCTCGGACAGGGTACGAAAAACTGTTTTTT
CASSPRTGYEKLFF
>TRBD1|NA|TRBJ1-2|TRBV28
TGTGCCAGCAGTTTGACCGGGACAGGGGGCCAAGGTGGCTACACCTTC
CASSLTGTGGQGGYTF
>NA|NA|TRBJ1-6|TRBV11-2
TGTGCCAGCAGCTTTTATGGGGATAATTCACCCCTCCACTTT
CASSFYGDNSPLHF
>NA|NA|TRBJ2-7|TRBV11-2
TGTGCCAGCTCTTCGACCCTATGGGAGCAGTACTTC
CASSSTLWEQYF
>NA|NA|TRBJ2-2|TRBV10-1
TGCGCCAGCAGTGAGACAGCGGGCGCCGGGGAGCTGTTTTTT
CASSETAGAGELFF
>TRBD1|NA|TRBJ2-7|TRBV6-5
TGTGCCAGCAGCCGTGGACAGGCCCGGGGAGAGCAGTACTTC
CASSRGQARGEQYF
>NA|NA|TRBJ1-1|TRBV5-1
TGCGCCAGCAGCCCGGGTAGGGCGAACACTGAAGCTTTCTTT
CASSPGRANTEAFF
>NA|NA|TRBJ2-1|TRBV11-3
TGTGCCAGCAGCTTAGTAGGGGCGGGGTACAATGAGCAGTTCTTC
CASSLVGAGYNEQFF
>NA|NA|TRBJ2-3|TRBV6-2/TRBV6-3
TGTGCCAGCAGTTCTACCTTAATGGATTTCACAGATACGCAGTATTTT
CASSSTLMDFTDTQYF
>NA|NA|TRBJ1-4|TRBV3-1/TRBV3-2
TGTGCCAGCAGCCAAGATACAGAAAAACTGTTTTTT
CASSQDTEKLFF
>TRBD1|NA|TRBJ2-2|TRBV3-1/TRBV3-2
TGTGCCAGCTGCACCCCCGGGACAGGGTCCCCCGGGGAGCTGTTTTTT
CASCTPGTGSPGELFF